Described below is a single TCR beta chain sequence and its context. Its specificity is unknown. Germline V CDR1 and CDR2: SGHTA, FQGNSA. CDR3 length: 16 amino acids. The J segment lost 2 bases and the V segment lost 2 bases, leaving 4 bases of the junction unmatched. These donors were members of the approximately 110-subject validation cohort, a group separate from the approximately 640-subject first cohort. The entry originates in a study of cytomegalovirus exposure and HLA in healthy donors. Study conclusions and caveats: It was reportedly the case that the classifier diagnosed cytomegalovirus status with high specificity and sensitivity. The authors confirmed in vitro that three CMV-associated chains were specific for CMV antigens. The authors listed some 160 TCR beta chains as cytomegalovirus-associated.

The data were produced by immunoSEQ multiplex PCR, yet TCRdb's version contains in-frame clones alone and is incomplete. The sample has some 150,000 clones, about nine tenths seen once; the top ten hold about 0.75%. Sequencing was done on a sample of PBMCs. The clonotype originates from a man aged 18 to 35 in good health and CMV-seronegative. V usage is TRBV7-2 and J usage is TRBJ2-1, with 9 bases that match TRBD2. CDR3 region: CASSLSASGAYNEQFF. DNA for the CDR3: TGTGCCAGCAGCTTATCGGCTAGCGGGGCCTACAATGAGCAGTTCTTC.